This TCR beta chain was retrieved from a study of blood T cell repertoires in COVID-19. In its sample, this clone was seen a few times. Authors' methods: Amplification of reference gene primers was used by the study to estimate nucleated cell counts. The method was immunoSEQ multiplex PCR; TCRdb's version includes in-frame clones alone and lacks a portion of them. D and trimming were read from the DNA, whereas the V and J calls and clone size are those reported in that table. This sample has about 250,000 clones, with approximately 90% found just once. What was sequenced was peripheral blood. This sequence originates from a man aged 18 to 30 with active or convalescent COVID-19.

DNA for the CDR3: TGTGCCAGCAGTTCCCCGGGACACCCTTCCTCCTACGAGCAGTACTTC. This gives the protein CASSSPGHPSSYEQYF. The V gene is TRBV27, the J gene TRBJ2-7; tentatively, D is TRBD1 (6 bases). V shed 4 bases and J shed 0 bases, with 16 bases lying between them. The CDR3 covers 16 residues. Germline V lookup: CDR1 MNHEY, CDR2 SMNVEV (reference sequence).